This T cell receptor beta chain was retrieved from a study of OX40 agonist ivuxolimab in advanced cancers. The overall study: Ivuxolimab, an antibody acting as an agonist of OX40 (CD134), was used to treat patients. Patient treatment consisted of intravenous ivuxolimab administration every 2 weeks at 0.01 to 10 mg/kg.

With regard to this clone: Its antigen is unknown.

Blood samples were obtained at baseline, cycle 4 day 1, and cycle 7 day 1. Study-wide findings and caveats: Not determined was the antigen specificity of the expanded peripheral T cells.

Profiled with immunoSEQ multiplex PCR; TCRdb holds only in-frame clones, not every one. The sample consists of tens of thousands of clones, around 87% of them appearing once. Germline CDR1 KGHSH, CDR2 LQKENI. V lost 2 bases, J lost 4 bases, and 9 bases lay in between. The CDR3 length is 13 residues. The TCR sequence derives from an adult with an advanced solid tumor such as melanoma, head and neck, liver or kidney cancer. The J gene is TRBJ2-7, the V gene TRBV18; D remains ambiguous. The material sequenced was CD4+ or CD8+ T cells sorted from blood, taken in a trial of the OX40 agonist ivuxolimab. CDR3 amino acids: CASSPKALYEQYF. CDR3 coding DNA: TGTGCCAGCTCACCAAAGGCTTTATACGAGCAGTACTTC.